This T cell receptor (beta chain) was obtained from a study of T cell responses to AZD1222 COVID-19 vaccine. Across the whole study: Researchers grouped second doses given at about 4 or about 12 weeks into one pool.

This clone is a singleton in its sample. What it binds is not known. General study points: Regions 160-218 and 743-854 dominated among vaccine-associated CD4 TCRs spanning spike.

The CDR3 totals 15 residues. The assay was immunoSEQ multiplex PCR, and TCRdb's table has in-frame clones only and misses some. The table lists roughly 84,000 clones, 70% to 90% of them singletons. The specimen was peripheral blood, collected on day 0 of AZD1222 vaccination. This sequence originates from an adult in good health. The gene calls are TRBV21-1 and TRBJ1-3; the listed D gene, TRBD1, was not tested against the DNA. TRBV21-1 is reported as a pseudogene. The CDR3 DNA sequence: TGTGCCAGCAGCGAAGGGGACAGATCTGGAAACACCATATATTTT. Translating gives CASSEGDRSGNTIYF.